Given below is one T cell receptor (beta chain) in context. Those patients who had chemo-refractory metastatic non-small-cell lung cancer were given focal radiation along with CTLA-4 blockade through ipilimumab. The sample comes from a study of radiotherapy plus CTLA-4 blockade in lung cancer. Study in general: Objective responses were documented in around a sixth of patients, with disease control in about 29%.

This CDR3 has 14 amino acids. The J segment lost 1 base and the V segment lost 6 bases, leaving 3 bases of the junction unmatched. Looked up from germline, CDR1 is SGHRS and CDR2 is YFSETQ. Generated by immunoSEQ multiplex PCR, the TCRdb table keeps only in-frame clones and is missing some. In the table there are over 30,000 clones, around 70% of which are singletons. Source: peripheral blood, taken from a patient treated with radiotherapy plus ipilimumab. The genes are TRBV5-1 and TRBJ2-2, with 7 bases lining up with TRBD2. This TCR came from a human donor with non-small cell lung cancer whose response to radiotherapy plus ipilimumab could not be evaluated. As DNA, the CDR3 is TGCGCCAGCACCGGGGAGGGGAACACCGGGGAGCTGTTTTTT. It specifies CASTGEGNTGELFF.